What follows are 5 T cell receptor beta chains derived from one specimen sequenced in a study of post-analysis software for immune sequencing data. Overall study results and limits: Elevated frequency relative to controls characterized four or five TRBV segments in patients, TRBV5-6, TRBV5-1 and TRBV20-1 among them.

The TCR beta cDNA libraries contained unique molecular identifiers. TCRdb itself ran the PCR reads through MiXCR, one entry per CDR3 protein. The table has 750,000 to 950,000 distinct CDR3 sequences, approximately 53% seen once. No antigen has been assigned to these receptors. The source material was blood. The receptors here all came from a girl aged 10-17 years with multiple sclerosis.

This CDR3 reads CASSPPGPSNTGELFF. In DNA, the CDR3 is TGTGCCAGCAGCCCCCCTGGCCCTTCGAACACCGGGGAGCTGTTTTTT. The chain has TRBV9 and TRBJ2-2; D unresolved. Deletions cut 4 bases from V and 0 bases from J, with 13 bases between. The CDR3 has 16 residues. The germline gives CDR1 SGDLS, CDR2 YYNGEE.

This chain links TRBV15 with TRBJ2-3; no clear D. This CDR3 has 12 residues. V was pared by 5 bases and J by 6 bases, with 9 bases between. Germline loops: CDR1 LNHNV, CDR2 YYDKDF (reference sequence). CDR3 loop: CATSPRMDTQYF. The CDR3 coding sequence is TGTGCCACCAGCCCACGCATGGATACGCAGTATTTT.

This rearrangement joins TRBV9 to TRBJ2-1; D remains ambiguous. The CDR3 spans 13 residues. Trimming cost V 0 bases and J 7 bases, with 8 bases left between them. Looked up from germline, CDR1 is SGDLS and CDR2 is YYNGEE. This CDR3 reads CASSVAPGNEQFF. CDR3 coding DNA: TGTGCCAGCAGCGTAGCTCCCGGGAATGAGCAGTTCTTC.

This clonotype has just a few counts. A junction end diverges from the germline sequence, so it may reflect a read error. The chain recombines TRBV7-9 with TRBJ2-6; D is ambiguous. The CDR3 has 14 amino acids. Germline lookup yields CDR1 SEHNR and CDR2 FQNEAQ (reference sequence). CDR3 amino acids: CASTLGSGANVLTF. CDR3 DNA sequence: TGTGCCAGCACCTTAGGGTCTGGGGCCAACGTCCTGACTTTC.

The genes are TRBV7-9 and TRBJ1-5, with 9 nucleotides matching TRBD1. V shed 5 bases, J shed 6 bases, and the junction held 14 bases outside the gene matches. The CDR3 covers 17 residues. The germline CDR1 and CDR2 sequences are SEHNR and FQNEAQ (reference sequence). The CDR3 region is CASSPGQGPGVVQPQHF. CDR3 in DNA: TGTGCCAGCAGCCCTGGACAGGGGCCCGGGGTCGTTCAGCCCCAGCATTTT.